The 5 T cell receptor beta chains given below trace back to one sample, sequenced in a study of cytomegalovirus exposure and HLA in healthy donors. The PCR was carried out with 60 Vbeta primers and 13 Jbeta primers. Profiling relied on immunoSEQ multiplex PCR, and the TCRdb table lists in-frame clones only, not all of them. The repertoire consists of some 200,000 clones, with less than 85% occurring once and the leading ten covering over 1.5%. The sequencing input was PBMCs. These TCRs come from a girl aged 5 to 17 in good health and CMV-seropositive.

The genes are TRBV2 and TRBJ1-1; a possible D gene is TRBD1 (6 bases). V lost 7 bases, J lost 5 bases, and 14 bases lay in between. Germline lookup yields CDR1 SNHLY and CDR2 FYNNEI. The CDR3 spans 13 residues. The CDR3 loop reads CASTQGPRTEAFF. The CDR3 DNA is TGTGCCAGCACCCAGGGGCCGAGAACTGAAGCTTTCTTT.

A word on this clone: One end of the junction fails to match germline, which may point to a read error. Here the CDR3 reads CATSGDRGRGTEAFF. CDR3 coding DNA: TGTGCCACCAGCGGAGACAGGGGGCGAGGAACTGAAGCTTTCTTT. The chain links TRBV15 to TRBJ1-1; 10 bases align to TRBD1. CDR1 and CDR2 from the germline V gene are LNHNV and YYDKDF (reference sequence). The CDR3 spans 15 residues. The full variable domain, its missing parts supplied by reference TRBV15 and TRBJ1-1, is DAMVIQNPRYQVTQFGKPVTLSCSQTLNHNVMYWYQQKSSQAPKLLFHYYDKDFNNEADTPDNFQSRRPNTSFCFLDIRSPGLGDTAMYLCATSGDRGRGTEAFFGQGTRLTVV.

The chain combines TRBV13 with TRBJ2-3, with D possibly being TRBD1 (6 bases). The length of the CDR3 is 17 residues. CDR1 PRHDT and CDR2 FYEKMQ come from the germline V gene (reference sequence). Deletions cut 5 bases from V and 3 bases from J, with 21 bases between. Here the CDR3 reads CASSLRGSLGLTDTQYF. The DNA for the CDR3 is TGTGCCAGCAGCCTCAGGGGATCGTTAGGGTTAACAGATACGCAGTATTTT.

The chain has TRBV11-2 and TRBJ2-3; TRBD1 agrees at 7 bases. The CDR3 has 15 amino acids. Trimming at V came to 5 bases and at J to 4 bases, leaving 9 bases not matched to a gene. Germline-derived CDR1 and CDR2 are SGHAT and FQNNGV. The CDR3 DNA is TGTGCCAGCAGCCAGGGGGTAAACGGCGCAGATACGCAGTATTTT. Protein: CASSQGVNGADTQYF.

Only a few counts were recorded for this clone. The V and J genes are TRBV9 and TRBJ1-2; D is possibly TRBD1 (6 bases). Between the trimmed V and J ends, which lost 0 bases and 0 bases, there was a span of 9 bases. The CDR3 runs 15 residues. Germline assignment: CDR1 SGDLS and CDR2 YYNGEE. CDR3 in DNA: TGTGCCAGCAGCGTAGGGGGACACACTAACTATGGCTACACCTTC. Amino acids: CASSVGGHTNYGYTF.